This TCR beta chain was retrieved from a study of CD8 T cells in ankylosing spondylitis. To note about this clonotype: Its antigen is not identified.

TCRdb redid the calling of the 5' RACE reads with MiXCR, one entry per CDR3 protein. The sample holds under 950,000 distinct CDR3 sequences, roughly 19% seen once. Study results and caveats: It appeared that ankylosing spondylitis blood was characterized by a TCR beta motif of about 8 highly homologous variants.

This sequence originates from a male donor with ankylosing spondylitis. The source material was blood, either unsorted or a sorted T cell fraction (not recorded which).

This CDR3 reads CSAMPGLETYEQYF. CDR3 sequence (DNA): TGCAGTGCTATGCCGGGACTAGAAACCTACGAGCAGTACTTC. The chain joins TRBV20-1 to TRBJ2-7; 8 nucleotides match TRBD2. Germline CDR1 reads DFQATT; CDR2 reads SNEGSKA (reference sequence). J lost 2 bases, V lost 4 bases, and 7 bases had no gene match. The CDR3 length is 14 residues.